Listed below are T cell receptor beta chains from one sample, sequenced in a study of OX40 agonist ivuxolimab in advanced cancers. Clones were read by immunoSEQ multiplex PCR, and TCRdb kept only the in-frame ones, dropping some. The table shows more than 35,000 clones, with about 80% occurring only once. The sample in question was CD4+ or CD8+ T cells sorted from blood, obtained in a trial of the OX40 agonist ivuxolimab. Receptor source: an adult with an advanced solid tumor such as melanoma, head and neck, liver or kidney cancer. Each CDR3 is given with its conserved first and last residue. The order of the fields is CDR3 length, V gene, clone size, J gene, D gene, CDR3 DNA, CDR3 protein. The D gene is left open where the match is weak. Not all rows give a size; the values are once, few, many and, for expanded clones, a class.

CDR3 length: 15; V gene: TRBV30; clone size: -; J gene: TRBJ1-6; D gene: -; CDR3 DNA: TGTGCCTGGAGTGACCTCACAGGGTATAATTCACCCCTCCACTTT; CDR3 protein: CAWSDLTGYNSPLHF
CDR3 length: 14; V gene: TRBV6-1; clone size: -; J gene: TRBJ2-3; D gene: -; CDR3 DNA: TGTGCCAGCAGTGCGCCCGCCAGTGGAGATACGCAGTATTTT; CDR3 protein: CASSAPASGDTQYF
CDR3 length: 16; V gene: TRBV28; clone size: once; J gene: TRBJ2-1; D gene: TRBD1; CDR3 DNA: TGTGCCAGCAGACCGGGACAGGGCTTGTCCTACAATGAGCAGTTCTTC; CDR3 protein: CASRPGQGLSYNEQFF
CDR3 length: 12; V gene: TRBV30; clone size: once; J gene: TRBJ1-1; D gene: -; CDR3 DNA: TGTGCCTGGAGCAAGGGGAACACTGAAGCTTTCTTT; CDR3 protein: CAWSKGNTEAFF
CDR3 length: 15; V gene: TRBV18; clone size: -; J gene: TRBJ1-1; D gene: -; CDR3 DNA: TGTGCCAGCTCACCACCAGGGGTCATGAACACTGAAGCTTTCTTT; CDR3 protein: CASSPPGVMNTEAFF
CDR3 length: 15; V gene: TRBV4-3; clone size: -; J gene: TRBJ1-2; D gene: TRBD1; CDR3 DNA: TGCGCCAGCAGCCAAGACGGACAGGGGGCTTATGGCTACACCTTC; CDR3 protein: CASSQDGQGAYGYTF
CDR3 length: 14; V gene: TRBV7-6; clone size: -; J gene: TRBJ2-3; D gene: -; CDR3 DNA: TGTGCCAGCAGCTTCTTATCAGGGACAGATACGCAGTATTTT; CDR3 protein: CASSFLSGTDTQYF
CDR3 length: 13; V gene: TRBV27; clone size: many; J gene: TRBJ2-2; D gene: -; CDR3 DNA: TGTGCCAGCAGTTTATACAACACCGGGGAGCTGTTTTTT; CDR3 protein: CASSLYNTGELFF
CDR3 length: 13; V gene: TRBV27; clone size: -; J gene: TRBJ1-4; D gene: -; CDR3 DNA: TGTGCCAGCAGTGCGTATGAGGGGGGAAAACTGTTTTTT; CDR3 protein: CASSAYEGGKLFF
CDR3 length: 15; V gene: TRBV28; clone size: -; J gene: TRBJ2-7; D gene: TRBD1; CDR3 DNA: TGTGCCACAGGGGGAATTAAAAGTGTTTCCTACGAGCAGTACTTC; CDR3 protein: CATGGIKSVSYEQYF
CDR3 length: 13; V gene: TRBV11-2; clone size: once; J gene: TRBJ2-7; D gene: -; CDR3 DNA: TGTGCCAGCAGCTCCAGACACTCCTACGAGCAGTACTTC; CDR3 protein: CASSSRHSYEQYF
CDR3 length: 14; V gene: TRBV19; clone size: few; J gene: TRBJ2-1; D gene: -; CDR3 DNA: TGTGCCAGTAGTATCGGGGCGTCCTACAATGAGCAGTTCTTC; CDR3 protein: CASSIGASYNEQFF
CDR3 length: 16; V gene: TRBV18; clone size: -; J gene: TRBJ2-1; D gene: -; CDR3 DNA: TGTGCCAGCTCACCTGCGACAGGAGAATCCTACAATGAGCAGTTCTTC; CDR3 protein: CASSPATGESYNEQFF
CDR3 length: 16; V gene: TRBV13; clone size: -; J gene: TRBJ2-2; D gene: TRBD1; CDR3 DNA: TGTGCCAGCAGCTTAGACAGGGGCCTCAACACCGGGGAGCTGTTTTTT; CDR3 protein: CASSLDRGLNTGELFF
CDR3 length: 18; V gene: TRBV2; clone size: -; J gene: TRBJ2-7; D gene: TRBD2; CDR3 DNA: TGTGCCAGCAACCTGGGGGGGGGACTAGCCCTCAGCTCCTACGAGCAGTACTTC; CDR3 protein: CASNLGGGLALSSYEQYF
CDR3 length: 13; V gene: TRBV2; clone size: few; J gene: TRBJ2-7; D gene: -; CDR3 DNA: TGTGCCAGCAGCGGGACTCCCTCCTACGAGCAGTACTTC; CDR3 protein: CASSGTPSYEQYF
CDR3 length: 13; V gene: TRBV9; clone size: once; J gene: TRBJ1-1; D gene: -; CDR3 DNA: TGTGCCAGCAGCCTAGGGTCGGGGACTGAAGCTTTCTTT; CDR3 protein: CASSLGSGTEAFF
CDR3 length: 17; V gene: TRBV11-2; clone size: -; J gene: TRBJ2-7; D gene: TRBD2; CDR3 DNA: TGTGCCAGCAGCTTAGGGGTCCTAGCGGGAGTTTCCTACGAGCAGTACTTC; CDR3 protein: CASSLGVLAGVSYEQYF
CDR3 length: 14; V gene: TRBV9; clone size: few; J gene: TRBJ1-2; D gene: -; CDR3 DNA: TGTGCCAGCAGCGTAGGTGCGGGGGCGAATGGCTACACCTTC; CDR3 protein: CASSVGAGANGYTF
CDR3 length: 14; V gene: TRBV19; clone size: -; J gene: TRBJ1-1; D gene: -; CDR3 DNA: TGTGCCAGTAGTAGCGAGTTAAGGGGATATCAAGCTTTCTTT; CDR3 protein: CASSSELRGYQAFF
CDR3 length: 15; V gene: TRBV9; clone size: -; J gene: TRBJ1-1; D gene: -; CDR3 DNA: TGTGCCAGCAGCGTAGATGGGGAGGAGGGCACTGAAGCTTTCTTT; CDR3 protein: CASSVDGEEGTEAFF
CDR3 length: 13; V gene: TRBV27; clone size: -; J gene: TRBJ1-1; D gene: -; CDR3 DNA: TGTGCCAGCAGTTTAGGGGGGAACACTGAAGCTTTCTTT; CDR3 protein: CASSLGGNTEAFF
CDR3 length: 11; V gene: TRBV9; clone size: -; J gene: TRBJ2-7; D gene: -; CDR3 DNA: TGTGCCAGCAGCGATAACAACGAGCAGTACTTC; CDR3 protein: CASSDNNEQYF
CDR3 length: 15; V gene: TRBV28; clone size: -; J gene: TRBJ2-2; D gene: -; CDR3 DNA: TGTGCCAGCAGTATACTAGCTGGGGAGATCGGGGAGCTGTTTTTT; CDR3 protein: CASSILAGEIGELFF
CDR3 length: 14; V gene: TRBV4-1; clone size: -; J gene: TRBJ2-7; D gene: -; CDR3 DNA: TGCGCCAGCAGCCAAGAGATGGCGGTGAACGAGCAGTACTTC; CDR3 protein: CASSQEMAVNEQYF
CDR3 length: 18; V gene: TRBV27; clone size: -; J gene: TRBJ2-1; D gene: TRBD2; CDR3 DNA: TGTGCCAGCAGTTTAGCTTGGACTAGCGGGGGGGCCTACAATGAGCAGTTCTTC; CDR3 protein: CASSLAWTSGGAYNEQFF
CDR3 length: 15; V gene: TRBV10-1; clone size: -; J gene: TRBJ2-1; D gene: TRBD2; CDR3 DNA: TGCGCCAGCTCTATAGCGGGAGCCTCCTACAATGAGCAGTTCTTC; CDR3 protein: CASSIAGASYNEQFF
CDR3 length: 16; V gene: TRBV21-1; clone size: -; J gene: TRBJ2-5; D gene: -; CDR3 DNA: TGTGCCAGCAGCAAAGGGGTAGACGGTTCTGGTGAGACCCAGTACTTC; CDR3 protein: CASSKGVDGSGETQYF
CDR3 length: 12; V gene: TRBV5-5; clone size: few; J gene: TRBJ1-1; D gene: -; CDR3 DNA: TGTGCCAGCAGCTTGTGGTCGGCTGAAGCTTTCTTT; CDR3 protein: CASSLWSAEAFF
CDR3 length: 14; V gene: TRBV6-1; clone size: -; J gene: TRBJ1-1; D gene: -; CDR3 DNA: TGTGCCAGCAGTGAATCCGGACAGTACACTGAAGCTTTCTTT; CDR3 protein: CASSESGQYTEAFF
CDR3 length: 15; V gene: TRBV14; clone size: once; J gene: TRBJ1-1; D gene: TRBD1; CDR3 DNA: TGTGCCAGCAGCCAAGCCGGGACAGGGGGCTTTGAAGCTTTCTTT; CDR3 protein: CASSQAGTGGFEAFF
CDR3 length: 13; V gene: TRBV6-5; clone size: -; J gene: TRBJ1-2; D gene: -; CDR3 DNA: TGTGCCAGCAGTTACTCGGAGGGGCGACACTACACCTTC; CDR3 protein: CASSYSEGRHYTF
CDR3 length: 16; V gene: TRBV4-2; clone size: -; J gene: TRBJ1-4; D gene: -; CDR3 DNA: TGTGCCAGCAGCCAAGAGTTGGGGGGGGCGGGTGAAAAACTGTTTTTT; CDR3 protein: CASSQELGGAGEKLFF
CDR3 length: 13; V gene: TRBV6-5; clone size: -; J gene: TRBJ2-5; D gene: -; CDR3 DNA: TGTGCCAGCCTATTAGCCGTGGGGGAGACCCAGTACTTC; CDR3 protein: CASLLAVGETQYF
CDR3 length: 11; V gene: TRBV28; clone size: few; J gene: TRBJ1-1; D gene: -; CDR3 DNA: TGTGCCAGCAGTCCGGCCACTGAAGCTTTCTTT; CDR3 protein: CASSPATEAFF
CDR3 length: 15; V gene: TRBV27; clone size: few; J gene: TRBJ1-2; D gene: TRBD1; CDR3 DNA: TGTGCCAGCAGAAAATCGGACAGGACCAGCTATGGCTACACCTTC; CDR3 protein: CASRKSDRTSYGYTF
CDR3 length: 18; V gene: TRBV10-3; clone size: -; J gene: TRBJ1-6; D gene: -; CDR3 DNA: TGTGCCATCAGTGAGATCTCCGCAGTGGAGGGATATAATTCACCCCTCCACTTT; CDR3 protein: CAISEISAVEGYNSPLHF
CDR3 length: 14; V gene: TRBV28; clone size: few; J gene: TRBJ2-7; D gene: TRBD1; CDR3 DNA: TGTGCCAGCAGTTTAGCGACAGGGCCCTACGAGCAGTACTTC; CDR3 protein: CASSLATGPYEQYF
CDR3 length: 13; V gene: TRBV4-1; clone size: -; J gene: TRBJ2-1; D gene: -; CDR3 DNA: TGCGCCAGCAGCCGGGGGGCATACAATGAGCAGTTCTTC; CDR3 protein: CASSRGAYNEQFF
CDR3 length: 16; V gene: TRBV27; clone size: -; J gene: TRBJ2-7; D gene: TRBD1; CDR3 DNA: TGTGCCAGCAGTTCGACCCCGACAGGGGGCGTCTACGAGCAGTACTTC; CDR3 protein: CASSSTPTGGVYEQYF